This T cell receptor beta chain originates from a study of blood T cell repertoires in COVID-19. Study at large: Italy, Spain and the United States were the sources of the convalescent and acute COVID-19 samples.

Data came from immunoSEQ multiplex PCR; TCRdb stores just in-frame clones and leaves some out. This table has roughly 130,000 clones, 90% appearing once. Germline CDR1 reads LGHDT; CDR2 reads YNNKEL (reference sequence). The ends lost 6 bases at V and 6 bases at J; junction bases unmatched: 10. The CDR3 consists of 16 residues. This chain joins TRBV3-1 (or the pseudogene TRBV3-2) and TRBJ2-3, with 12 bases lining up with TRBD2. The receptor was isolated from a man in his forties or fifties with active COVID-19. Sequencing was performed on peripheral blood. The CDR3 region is CASSRASGRARDTQYF. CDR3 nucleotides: TGTGCCAGCAGTCGCGCTAGCGGGAGGGCCAGGGATACGCAGTATTTT.